The 5 T cell receptor beta chains below come from one sample, sequenced in a study of shared clonotypes between healthy human individuals (dated by TCRdb to 2018 to 2020). For the CD8 naive samples, CD45RO-negative cells were positively selected for CCR7, yielding a CD45RA+CCR7+ population from which TemRA cells were excluded. Libraries came from the immunoSEQ multiplex PCR assay. TCRdb re-hosts the immuneACCESS table, in-frame sequences only. Its copies lack some clones; in the studies checked, an unresolved V gene accounts for under half of them, and the cause for the rest is not known. Within this sample are some 630,000 clones, with 96% of them counted one time only. About 0.11% of the sample goes to the ten largest clones. Sequencing was carried out using naive CD8+ T cells sorted from blood. The cell subset or site label, as the study defines it: CD45RA+CCR7+. Receptors were obtained from a woman in her thirties in good health.

The chain joins TRBV14 to TRBJ2-5, with D possibly called TRBD1 or TRBD2 (5 bases each). The CDR3 consists of 16 residues. Trimming left V 5 bases short and J 5 bases short, with 21 bases between. From germline, CDR1 is SGHDN and CDR2 FVKESK. CDR3 sequence reads: CASSTHRGLPRETQYF. The DNA of the CDR3 is TGTGCCAGCAGCACTCACCGGGGCCTCCCCCGGGAGACCCAGTACTTC.

J is TRBJ1-2 and V is TRBV5-6; D remains ambiguous. Trimming removed 4 bases at V and 2 bases at J, with 12 bases between. Looked up from germline, CDR1 is SGHDT and CDR2 is YYEEEE. The CDR3 loop spans 14 amino acids. The CDR3 bases are TGTGCCAGCAGCCATTGGGTAGTAAACTATGGCTACACCTTC. This gives the protein CASSHWVVNYGYTF.

The chain carries TRBV5-6 and TRBJ1-1; D uncertain. V lost 2 bases and J lost 3, with 8 bases in between. Germline loops: CDR1 SGHDT, CDR2 YYEEEE. CDR3 size: 13 residues. The CDR3, as DNA: TGTGCCAGCAGCTTAGTTACTGACACTGAAGCTTTCTTT. This translates into CASSLVTDTEAFF.

In its sample, this clone was seen once. The rearrangement links TRBV29-1 to TRBJ2-7; D perhaps matches TRBD2 (5 bases). V lost 5 bases and J 3 bases, leaving 14 bases between the germline ends. CDR1 is SQVTM and CDR2 is ANQGSEA in the germline V gene. The CDR3 sequence is 13 residues long. The CDR3 DNA reads as TGCAGCGTTTTATCGGGAAAGAACTACGAGCAGTACTTC. It specifies CSVLSGKNYEQYF.

The chain recombines TRBV4-1 with TRBJ2-7; maybe TRBD1 (6 bases). The V end was cut by 5 bases, the J end by 2 bases, with 16 bases between. This CDR3 is 15 amino acids long. The V gene's germline CDR1 is MGHRA and CDR2 YSYEKL. CDR3 DNA: TGCGCCAGCAGCGGAGACGGGACATCGACCTACGAGCAGTACTTC. Amino acids: CASSGDGTSTYEQYF.